The 16 T cell receptor beta chains given below trace back to one sample, sequenced in a study of vaccination and CD4 T cells after COVID-19 (dated by TCRdb to 2021 to 2024). The sample's treatment or condition, from its label and the paper: roughly 10-day PBMC culture with coronavirus spike peptide pools or control peptides (ViraFEST assay). The antigens of these receptors remain unknown. The receptor library was made with PCR. The sequencer listed for this sample is Illumina iSeq 100. TCR sequencing of DNA from cultured CD4+ T cells used the Oncomine TCR Beta short-read assay at the Johns Hopkins FTIC core. Using fastp trimming at Q25 and MiXCR clonotype assembly, TCRdb reanalyzed the public sequencing data and kept in-frame beta chains. Rows are unified per CDR3 protein, each entry keeping the most common DNA and genes. The sample has about 7,000 distinct CDR3 sequences on record, around 65% of them singletons. Jointly, the top ten make up 25% to 30% of the sample.

Sequencing used CD4+ T cells from blood, cultured in vitro. The receptors derive from a human donor who had recovered from COVID-19.

J is TRBJ1-5 and V is TRBV1; the table's D gene call, TRBD1, was not cross checked with the DNA. TRBV1 is classified as a pseudogene. CDR3 size: 14 residues. CDR3 in amino acids: CTSQPRGPGQPQHF. The CDR3 region has the DNA TGCACCAGCCAGCCGCGGGGGCCAGGTCAGCCCCAGCATTTT.

The DNA of the CDR3 is TGCAGTGCAATACCGGGGACGGCGGTAGGGGCTTTCTTT. Protein sequence: CSAIPGTAVGAFF. This chain connects TRBV20-1 to TRBJ1-1; a possible D gene is TRBD1 (5 bases). Germline lookup yields CDR1 DFQATT and CDR2 SNEGSKA (reference sequence). Trimming shortened V by 6 bases and J by 11 bases, and 22 bases separated the two germline ends. The CDR3 is 13 amino acids.

Only one count was recorded for this clonotype. The gene calls are TRBV6-4 and TRBJ2-2; 8 bases match TRBD2. Germline V gene data show CDR1 as MRHNA and CDR2 as SNTAGT. The CDR3 runs to 14 residues. V shed 3 bases and J 3 bases; nucleotides not matched to a gene: 0. In DNA form, the CDR3 reads TGTGCCAGCAGTGAACTAGCGGACACCGGGGAGCTGTTTTTT. Residues: CASSELADTGELFF.

The genes are TRBV20-1 and TRBJ1-2; 9 bases are a match to TRBD1. Germline V gene data show CDR1 as DFQATT and CDR2 as SNEGSKA (reference sequence). The length of the CDR3 is 14 residues. The ends lost 6 bases at V and 4 bases at J; junction bases unmatched: 9. As DNA, the CDR3 is TGCAGTGCGACAACAGGGGGCAGACTCTATGGCTACACCTTC. It translates to CSATTGGRLYGYTF.

CDR3 in amino acids: CSARALAGGVSNQPQHF. The CDR3 nucleotides read TGCAGTGCTAGAGCGCTGGCAGGGGGAGTCAGCAATCAGCCCCAGCATTTT. The genes are TRBV20-1 and TRBJ1-5; 7 bases align to TRBD1. Trimming at V came to 1 base and at J to 1 base, leaving 10 bases not matched to a gene. The CDR3 is made up of 17 amino acids. CDR1 is DFQATT, CDR2 SNEGSKA, per germline (reference sequence).

The count of this clonotype is one. V is TRBV7-2 and J is TRBJ1-2, with TRBD1 identical over 7 bases. With V trimmed by 5 bases and J by 4 bases, 7 bases remained unmatched. CDR1 and CDR2 (germline): SGHTA, FQGNSA. The CDR3 runs 14 residues. The CDR3 is CASSPDRQSYGYTF. Here the CDR3 DNA reads TGTGCCAGCAGCCCGGACAGGCAGTCCTATGGCTACACCTTC.

This sequence joins TRBV20-1 and TRBJ1-1; D is ambiguous. Trimming removed 0 bases at V and 4 bases at J, with 9 bases between. CDR1 DFQATT and CDR2 SNEGSKA come from the germline V gene (reference sequence). The CDR3 sequence is 13 residues long. CDR3 sequence: CSAREGIGTEAFF. The CDR3 bases are TGCAGTGCTAGAGAGGGGATCGGCACTGAAGCTTTCTTT.

In its sample, this clonotype was seen a few times. The chain joins TRBV18 to TRBJ1-5; TRBD1 aligns across 8 bases. This CDR3 has 12 residues. Germline trimming cut 9 bases from V and 7 bases from J; bases unmatched to any gene: 5. Germline CDR1 KGHSH, CDR2 LQKENI. The CDR3: CASCDRGQPQHF. The CDR3 DNA sequence: TGTGCCAGTTGCGACAGGGGCCAGCCCCAGCATTTT.

To note about this clonotype: The junction departs from the called germline gene at one end, perhaps through a read error. This rearrangement joins TRBV15 to TRBJ1-6; D is uncertain. Germline-derived CDR1 and CDR2 are LNHNV and YYDKDF (reference sequence). The CDR3 consists of 16 residues. CDR3 loop: CTTSRDATSYYSPLHF. The DNA for the CDR3 is TGTACCACCAGCAGAGACGCGACTTCGTACTATTCACCCCTCCACTTT.

The chain couples TRBV6-1 to TRBJ2-5; D gene ambiguous. Germline lookup yields CDR1 MNHNS and CDR2 SASEGT. The CDR3 has 11 residues. V lost 7 bases to trimming and J lost 7 bases, with 10 bases between them. CDR3 in DNA: TGTGCCAGCATGGGTCAATGGACCCAGTACTTC. This codes for CASMGQWTQYF.

This clonotype was seen only once. The V and J genes are TRBV7-3 and TRBJ1-2, with 9 nucleotides matching TRBD1. Per the germline V gene, CDR1 is SGHTA and CDR2 is FQGTGA. The CDR3 spans 15 residues. V shed 2 bases and J 8 bases; nucleotides not matched to a gene: 9. CDR3 DNA: TGTGCCAGCAGCTTACAACAGGGGGCACCGGGGGGCTACACCTTC. As protein: CASSLQQGAPGGYTF.

The chain uses TRBV6-5 and TRBJ1-3; D remains ambiguous. CDR3 length: 15 amino acids. Trimming shortened V by 3 bases and J by 2 bases, and 11 bases separated the two germline ends. Germline CDR1 MNHEY, CDR2 SVGAGI. The CDR3 DNA sequence: TGTGCCAGCAGTTATTATGCCCAGGCTGGAAACACCATATATTTT. Translating gives CASSYYAQAGNTIYF.

The V and J genes are TRBV20-1 and TRBJ1-2; D is possibly TRBD1 (5 bases). Germline lookup yields CDR1 DFQATT and CDR2 SNEGSKA (reference sequence). CDR3 size: 13 residues. V lost 2 bases to trimming and J lost 7 bases, with 14 bases between them. In DNA form, the CDR3 reads TGCAGTGCTAGATCGGGACGGGCGGCTGGCTACACCTTC. This translates into CSARSGRAAGYTF.

Only a few counts were recorded for this clonotype. This chain uses TRBV20-1 with TRBJ1-1; D is uncertain. The V and J ends lost 1 base and 0 bases respectively, with 12 bases between them. CDR3 length: 15 residues. Germline lookup yields CDR1 DFQATT and CDR2 SNEGSKA (reference sequence). As DNA, the CDR3 is TGCAGTGCTAGAGGTGGGCCCCGTATGAACACTGAAGCTTTCTTT. It specifies CSARGGPRMNTEAFF.

The gene calls are TRBV4-2 and TRBJ1-2; no firm D call. V was clipped by 0 bases and J by 14 bases, with 16 bases between them. This CDR3 has 13 amino acids. Germline CDR1 reads LGHNA; CDR2 reads YNFKEQ. The CDR3 coding sequence is TGTGCCAGCAGCCAAGATTTCGGGGAGTACCCTACCTTC. Its protein product is CASSQDFGEYPTF.

Only a few counts were recorded for this clonotype. The rearrangement uses TRBV27 and TRBJ1-5; D remains ambiguous. The CDR3 contains 15 residues. V gave up 3 bases and J gave up 0 bases, with 9 bases separating them. Germline V lookup: CDR1 MNHEY, CDR2 SMNVEV (reference sequence). In DNA form, the CDR3 reads TGTGCCAGCAGTTTGAAGGGAAATAGCAATCAGCCCCAGCATTTT. It encodes CASSLKGNSNQPQHF.